This TCR beta chain is from a study of cytomegalovirus exposure and HLA in healthy donors. Study observations and caveats: Earlier analysis looked at TCR beta V segments, and most were productive about 90% or about 30% of the time. Sequencing depth roughly uniform across donors was assumed in presence/absence analyses.

Trimming cost V 5 bases and J 7 bases; bases outside gene matches: 6. Germline assignment: CDR1 SGHTA and CDR2 FQGTGA. This CDR3 spans 13 amino acids. The PCR made use of 60 Vbeta and 13 Jbeta primers. Clones were sequenced by immunoSEQ multiplex PCR, and TCRdb holds only the in-frame ones, with some missing. Of 100,000 to 150,000 clones in the sample, around 81% were seen once. As regards this clone: Its antigen is undetermined.

The V gene is TRBV7-3, the J gene TRBJ1-1; 8 nucleotides line up with TRBD1. Input material: PBMCs. The TCR was taken from a female donor in good health and CMV-seronegative. CDR3 sequence: CASSQGTGIEAFF. The DNA of the CDR3 is TGTGCCAGCAGCCAGGGGACAGGAATTGAAGCTTTCTTT.